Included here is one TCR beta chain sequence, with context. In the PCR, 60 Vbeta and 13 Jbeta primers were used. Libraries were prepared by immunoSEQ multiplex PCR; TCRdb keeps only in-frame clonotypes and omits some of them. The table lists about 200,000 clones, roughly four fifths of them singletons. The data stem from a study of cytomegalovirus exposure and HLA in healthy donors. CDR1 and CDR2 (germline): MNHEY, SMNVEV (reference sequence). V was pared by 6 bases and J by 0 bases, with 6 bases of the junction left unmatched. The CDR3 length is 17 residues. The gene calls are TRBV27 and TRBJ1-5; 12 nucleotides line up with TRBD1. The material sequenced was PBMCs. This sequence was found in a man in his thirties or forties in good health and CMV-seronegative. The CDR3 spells CASSPGQGAYSNQPQHF. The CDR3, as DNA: TGTGCCAGCAGCCCGGGACAGGGGGCTTATAGCAATCAGCCCCAGCATTTT.